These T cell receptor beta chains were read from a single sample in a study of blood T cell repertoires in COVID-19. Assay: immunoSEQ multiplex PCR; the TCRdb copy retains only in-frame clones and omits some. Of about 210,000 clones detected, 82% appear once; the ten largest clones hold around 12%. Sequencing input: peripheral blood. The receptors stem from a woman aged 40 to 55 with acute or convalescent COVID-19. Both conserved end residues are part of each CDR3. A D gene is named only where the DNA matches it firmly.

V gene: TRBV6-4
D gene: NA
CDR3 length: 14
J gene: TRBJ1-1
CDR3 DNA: TGTGCCAGCAGTGCCTCCTATATGAACACTGAAGCTTTCTTT
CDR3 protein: CASSASYMNTEAFF

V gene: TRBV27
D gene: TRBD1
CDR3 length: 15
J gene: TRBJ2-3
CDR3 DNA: TGTGCCAGCAGTCCGGACAGGGGAGGCGCAGATACGCAGTATTTT
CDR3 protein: CASSPDRGGADTQYF

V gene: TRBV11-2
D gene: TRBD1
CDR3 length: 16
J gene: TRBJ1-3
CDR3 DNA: TGTGCCAGCAGCTTTAACCCAGGGGGCTCTGGAAACACCATATATTTT
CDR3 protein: CASSFNPGGSGNTIYF

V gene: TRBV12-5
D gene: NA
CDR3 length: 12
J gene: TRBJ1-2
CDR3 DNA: TGTGCTATTGATTCGACAGGCTATGGCTACACCTTC
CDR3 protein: CAIDSTGYGYTF

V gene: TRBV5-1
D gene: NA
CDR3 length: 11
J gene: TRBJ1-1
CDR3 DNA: TGCGCCAGCAGCTTCGGGGGTAGAGCTTTCTTT
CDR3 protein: CASSFGGRAFF

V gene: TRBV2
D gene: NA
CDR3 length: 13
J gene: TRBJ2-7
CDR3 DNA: TGTGCCAGCAGCCTTCCGGGAGTCTCCGAGCAGTACTTC
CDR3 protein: CASSLPGVSEQYF

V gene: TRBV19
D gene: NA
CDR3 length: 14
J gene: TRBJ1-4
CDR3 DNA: TGTGCCAGTAGTATAGATCTGGCCCATGAAAAACTGTTTTTT
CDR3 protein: CASSIDLAHEKLFF

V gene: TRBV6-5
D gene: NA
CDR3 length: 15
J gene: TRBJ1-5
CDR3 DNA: TGTGCCAGCAGCTTTGGTTCTTCCGGAGGTCAGCCCCAGCATTTT
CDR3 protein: CASSFGSSGGQPQHF

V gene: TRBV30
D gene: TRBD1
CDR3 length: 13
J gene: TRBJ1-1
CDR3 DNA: TGTGCCTGGAGTCGGACAGGGAGGACTGAAGCTTTCTTT
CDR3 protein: CAWSRTGRTEAFF

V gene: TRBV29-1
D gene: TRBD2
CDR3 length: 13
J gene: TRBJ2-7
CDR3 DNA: TGCAGCGTTGTTGGGCTAGCGGGGTACGAGCAGTACTTC
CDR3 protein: CSVVGLAGYEQYF